Listed below are T cell receptor beta chains from one sample, sequenced in a study of regulatory T cells in long-lasting Graves disease. TCRdb re-called the multiplex PCR reads through MiXCR, storing one row per CDR3 protein. The sample includes about 470,000 distinct CDR3 sequences, around 20% of them seen just once. Sequenced material: peripheral blood mononuclear cells (PBMCs), taken when the disease was refractory, from a patient treated with antithyroid drugs. These receptors all come from a female donor with Graves disease. Both conserved end residues are trimmed from each CDR3. D genes are given only for firm matches. Some rows have no size entry. The others give once, few or many, or a class for an expanded clone.

-	TRBV18	-	TRBJ2-7	ASSPILGRDLSSSEQY
-	TRBV10-3	many	TRBJ1-6	ATSRTENSPLH
-	TRBV6-1	-	TRBJ2-5	ASARTPRQETQY
-	TRBV28	few	TRBJ2-7	ASSHIQGYYEQY
TRBD1	TRBV20-1	-	TRBJ1-2	SAGTGGNYGYT
-	TRBV14	few	TRBJ1-1	ASSQDFLYSSWGAEAF
TRBD1	TRBV10-3	-	TRBJ2-1	AISEEDRDNNEQF
-	TRBV5-4	few	TRBJ2-7	ASRKLGGSYEQY
-	TRBV12-3/TRBV12-4	many	TRBJ1-1	ASSRTEITEAF
-	TRBV7-9	few	TRBJ1-2	ASSSSRTVLQDGYT
-	TRBV10-3	many	TRBJ2-7	AIFEGNEQY
TRBD1	TRBV5-1	-	TRBJ1-1	ASSRTGGLNTEAF
-	TRBV7-3	-	TRBJ2-2	ASSFSGVGGELF
-	TRBV29-1	-	TRBJ2-1	SGRPDWVSVGEQF
-	TRBV12-3/TRBV12-4	many	TRBJ1-4	ASSPDTNEKLF